This T cell receptor beta chain is drawn from a study of T cells in Graves' hyperthyroidism and ophthalmopathy. Study observations and caveats: The model predicted ophthalmopathy a median around 6 months before onset.

Newly diagnosed hyperthyroidism, duration under 2 months, in patients aged 18 to 65. Diagnoses were made from clinical symptoms, serum measures (thyroxine and TRAb), thyroid ultrasound and orbital computed tomography. RNA transcripts gave rise to amplified TCR beta CDR3 regions. A first-round RT-PCR of the TCR CDR3 used the HTBI primer set. MiXCR, run by TCRdb on the multiplex PCR reads, gives a single entry per CDR3 protein. The profile shows 300,000 to 400,000 distinct CDR3 sequences, 11% to 15% of them singletons. The germline V gene encodes CDR1 SQVTM and CDR2 ANQGSEA. The trim removed 4 bases at V and 7 bases at J, leaving 8 bases unmatched. CDR3 length equals 14 residues. On this clonotype: Its target is not known.

This receptor was identified in a woman aged 55-69 years with Graves' hyperthyroidism. This rearrangement joins TRBV29-1 to TRBJ2-7; TRBD2 aligns across 12 bases. The specimen was blood. The CDR3 DNA follows: TGCAGCGTTGCTAGACTAGCGGGAGTGGGGGAGCAGTACTTC. It codes for CSVARLAGVGEQYF.